The rows below give T cell receptor beta chains drawn from one sample of a study of T cell responses to AZD1222 COVID-19 vaccine. TCRdb's table, derived via immunoSEQ multiplex PCR, lists solely in-frame clones and lacks some. Here the sample spans 95,000 to 150,000 clones, 80% to 90% being singletons. The source was peripheral blood, collected on day 0 of AZD1222 vaccination. These receptors were collected from an adult in good health. Both conserved end residues are part of each CDR3. D genes are given only for firm matches. The size field is filled for only some rows; it gives once, few, many or a size class.

d_gene | j_gene | v_gene | abundance | CDR3aa | CDR3nt
NA | TRBJ2-7 | TRBV18 | NA | CASSPPSGSYEQYF | TGTGCCAGCTCACCACCGTCCGGCTCCTACGAGCAGTACTTC
TRBD2 | TRBJ2-3 | TRBV2 | NA | CAANGKGLGADTQYF | TGTGCCGCGAATGGGAAGGGACTAGGGGCAGATACGCAGTATTTT
TRBD1 | TRBJ1-5 | TRBV7-8 | once | CASSEALAGTVYSNQPQHF | TGTGCCAGCAGCGAAGCGTTGGCCGGGACAGTTTATAGCAATCAGCCCCAGCATTTT
TRBD1 | TRBJ2-5 | TRBV5-1 | NA | CASSVDYRGLAETQYF | TGCGCCAGCAGCGTGGATTACAGGGGGCTTGCAGAGACCCAGTACTTC
NA | TRBJ2-7 | TRBV29-1 | NA | CSASTAAYEQYF | TGCAGCGCCAGCACAGCGGCGTACGAGCAGTACTTC
NA | TRBJ1-5 | TRBV12-3/TRBV12-4 | NA | CASRGGDQPQHF | TGTGCCAGCAGGGGGGGGGATCAGCCCCAGCATTTT
NA | TRBJ1-3 | TRBV7-2 | NA | CASSLAGSGNTIYF | TGTGCCAGCAGCTTAGCCGGGTCTGGAAACACCATATATTTT
TRBD1 | TRBJ1-1 | TRBV23-1 | NA | CASSQSRDRGRTWDTEAFF | TGCGCCAGCAGTCAATCGAGGGACAGGGGGCGAACGTGGGACACTGAAGCTTTCTTT
NA | TRBJ1-5 | TRBV7-2 | NA | CASSLTGDQPQHF | TGTGCCAGCAGCTTAACTGGAGATCAGCCCCAGCATTTT
NA | TRBJ2-7 | TRBV7-2 | NA | CASSLAVANEQYF | TGTGCCAGCAGCTTAGCGGTAGCGAACGAGCAGTACTTC
TRBD1 | TRBJ1-3 | TRBV6-1 | NA | CASSDFGQGGSGNTIYF | TGTGCCAGCAGTGACTTCGGACAGGGAGGCTCTGGAAACACCATATATTTT
NA | TRBJ1-1 | TRBV6-5 | NA | CASSYSARVNTEAFF | TGTGCCAGCAGTTACTCGGCCAGGGTAAACACTGAAGCTTTCTTT
NA | TRBJ2-7 | TRBV14 | NA | CASSPRTVPYEQYF | TGTGCCAGCAGCCCTCGGACAGTTCCCTACGAGCAGTACTTC
TRBD2 | TRBJ2-4 | TRBV7-2 | few | CASSSKAGLDKNIQYF | TGTGCCAGCAGCTCTAAAGCAGGACTAGACAAAAACATTCAGTACTTC
NA | TRBJ2-5 | TRBV7-9 | NA | CATTSGRLAEETQYF | TGTGCCACTACGTCGGGTCGGCTAGCCGAAGAGACCCAGTACTTC
TRBD1 | TRBJ2-2 | TRBV9 | NA | CASSVGQGRTGELFF | TGTGCCAGCAGCGTAGGACAGGGTAGAACCGGGGAGCTGTTTTTT
NA | TRBJ1-6 | TRBV20-1 | NA | CSASIPGAFYNSPLHF | TGCAGTGCTAGTATCCCAGGGGCCTTCTATAATTCACCCCTCCACTTT
TRBD1 | TRBJ1-2 | TRBV2 | NA | CASIRQGGSGYTF | TGTGCCAGCATCCGGCAGGGGGGGTCCGGCTACACCTTC
NA | TRBJ2-5 | TRBV4-3 | NA | CASSWDLTPGETQYF | TGCGCCAGCAGCTGGGACTTAACCCCCGGGGAGACCCAGTACTTC
TRBD1 | TRBJ1-1 | TRBV5-1 | NA | CASEGQGGTEAFF | TGCGCCAGCGAGGGACAGGGTGGCACTGAAGCTTTCTTT
NA | TRBJ2-3 | TRBV7-3 | NA | CASSLEVRSDTQYF | TGTGCCAGCAGCTTAGAGGTTCGGTCAGATACGCAGTATTTT
NA | TRBJ1-2 | TRBV7-9 | NA | CASSLVRGGSGYTF | TGTGCCAGCAGCTTAGTTCGGGGAGGATCTGGCTACACCTTC
NA | TRBJ1-4 | TRBV18 | NA | CASSRSIATNEKLFF | TGTGCCAGCTCGCGCTCTATTGCAACTAATGAAAAACTGTTTTTT
NA | TRBJ1-6 | TRBV7-3 | NA | CASSQTGRSPLHF | TGTGCCAGCAGCCAAACAGGGCGGTCACCCCTCCACTTT
NA | TRBJ1-4 | TRBV6-9 | NA | CASKIGQLNEKLFF | TGTGCCAGCAAAATAGGCCAGCTTAATGAAAAACTGTTTTTT
TRBD1 | TRBJ1-1 | TRBV7-9 | NA | CASSRTGGTNTEAFF | TGTGCCAGCAGCCGTACAGGGGGCACGAACACTGAAGCTTTCTTT
NA | TRBJ1-4 | TRBV5-1 | NA | CASSFSEGLNEKLFF | TGCGCCAGCAGCTTCAGTGAGGGACTTAATGAAAAACTGTTTTTT
NA | TRBJ1-6 | TRBV18 | NA | CASSPGTGRGNSPLHF | TGTGCCAGCTCACCAGGTACAGGGCGGGGCAATTCACCCCTCCACTTT
NA | TRBJ2-2 | TRBV18 | NA | CASSPMDTGELFF | TGTGCCAGCTCACCAATGGACACCGGGGAGCTGTTTTTT
NA | TRBJ2-7 | TRBV19 | NA | CASGNRSYEQYF | TGTGCCAGTGGAAACAGGTCCTACGAGCAGTACTTC
NA | TRBJ1-1 | TRBV2 | NA | CASSGDTNTEAFF | TGTGCCAGCAGCGGCGACACGAACACTGAAGCTTTCTTT
TRBD1 | TRBJ1-5 | TRBV2 | NA | CASRPGQNNQPQHF | TGTGCCAGCAGACCGGGACAGAATAATCAGCCCCAGCATTTT
NA | TRBJ2-7 | TRBV3-1/TRBV3-2 | NA | CASSQGLSYEQYF | TGTGCCAGCAGCCAGGGCTTATCTTACGAGCAGTACTTC
TRBD2 | TRBJ2-5 | TRBV5-4 | NA | CASTIAGGAETQYF | TGTGCCAGCACCATAGCGGGAGGGGCGGAGACCCAGTACTTC
NA | TRBJ2-3 | TRBV4-2 | NA | CASSGLQTSTDTQYF | TGTGCCAGCTCCGGACTACAGACTAGCACAGATACGCAGTATTTT
NA | TRBJ2-5 | TRBV5-1 | NA | CASSMDQETQYF | TGCGCCAGCAGCATGGACCAAGAGACCCAGTACTTC
NA | TRBJ2-6 | TRBV6-1 | NA | CASSEALVGPGTGANVLTF | TGTGCCAGCAGTGAAGCGCTGGTGGGGCCAGGAACTGGGGCCAACGTCCTGACTTTC
NA | TRBJ2-2 | TRBV5-4 | NA | CASSSPYTGELFF | TGTGCCAGCAGCTCCCCCTACACCGGGGAGCTGTTTTTT
NA | TRBJ1-5 | TRBV4-1 | NA | CASSQPRGSQPQHF | TGCGCCAGCAGCCAACCGAGGGGGAGTCAGCCCCAGCATTTT
TRBD2 | TRBJ2-7 | TRBV4-2 | NA | CASSPHSSGTNSYEQYF | TGTGCCAGCAGCCCTCATTCTTCCGGGACTAACTCCTACGAGCAGTACTTC
NA | TRBJ2-1 | TRBV12-3/TRBV12-4 | NA | CASRGGLYNEQFF | TGTGCCAGCAGGGGGGGCCTGTACAATGAGCAGTTCTTC
NA | TRBJ1-5 | TRBV30 | NA | CAWSRSGVGGPQHF | TGTGCCTGGAGTCGCAGTGGGGTAGGTGGGCCCCAGCATTTT
NA | TRBJ1-6 | TRBV6-4 | NA | CASSAYSGDGGGSYNSPLHF | TGTGCCAGCAGTGCTTACTCCGGGGACGGTGGAGGCTCCTATAATTCACCCCTCCACTTT
NA | TRBJ2-2 | TRBV7-2 | NA | CASSLMGNTGELFF | TGTGCCAGCAGCCTCATGGGGAACACCGGGGAGCTGTTTTTT
TRBD2 | TRBJ2-5 | TRBV19 | NA | CASSIGNSGGETQYF | TGTGCCAGTAGTATAGGGAATAGCGGGGGAGAGACCCAGTACTTC
TRBD1 | TRBJ1-1 | TRBV28 | NA | CASRPRQGVTEAFF | TGTGCCAGCAGACCCCGACAGGGTGTCACTGAAGCTTTCTTT
NA | TRBJ2-1 | TRBV4-3 | NA | CASSQKADNEQFF | TGCGCCAGCAGCCAAAAGGCCGATAATGAGCAGTTCTTC
NA | TRBJ1-2 | TRBV5-6 | NA | CASSPDSGGYTF | TGTGCCAGCAGCCCTGACAGCGGCGGCTACACCTTC
TRBD1 | TRBJ2-7 | TRBV5-1 | NA | CASSHGTGEDEQYF | TGCGCCAGCAGCCACGGGACAGGGGAGGACGAGCAGTACTTC
NA | TRBJ1-1 | TRBV18 | NA | CASSPGDRGERNTEAFF | TGTGCCAGCTCACCAGGGGATAGAGGGGAGCGGAACACTGAAGCTTTCTTT
TRBD2 | TRBJ2-1 | TRBV27 | NA | CASKNGRGAAPQFF | TGTGCCAGCAAGAACGGGAGGGGCGCAGCCCCACAGTTCTTC
NA | TRBJ1-3 | TRBV4-2 | NA | CASSQAYQGMGLINTIYF | TGTGCCAGCAGCCAAGCATACCAAGGGATGGGACTGATAAACACCATATATTTT
NA | TRBJ2-2 | TRBV7-8 | NA | CASSFLNTGELFF | TGTGCCAGCAGCTTTCTGAACACCGGGGAGCTGTTTTTT
NA | TRBJ1-4 | TRBV3-1/TRBV3-2 | once | CASSQVGYGTNEKLFF | TGTGCCAGCAGCCAAGTGGGTTATGGAACTAATGAAAAACTGTTTTTT
NA | TRBJ1-1 | TRBV19 | medium-sized | CASSIIGGQAFF | TGTGCCAGTAGTATAATCGGGGGACAAGCTTTCTTT
NA | TRBJ2-7 | TRBV12-3/TRBV12-4 | NA | CASSIGTPREQYF | TGTGCCAGCAGTATCGGGACGCCTAGGGAGCAGTACTTC
NA | TRBJ2-4 | TRBV6-4 | NA | CASSDSGGAKNIQYF | TGTGCCAGCAGTGACTCGGGGGGAGCCAAAAACATTCAGTACTTC
TRBD2 | TRBJ2-7 | TRBV5-1 | NA | CASRKTSLSSYEQYF | TGCGCCAGCCGCAAGACTAGCCTCAGCTCCTACGAGCAGTACTTC
TRBD2 | TRBJ2-7 | TRBV7-2 | NA | CASSVPSGSKGEQYF | TGTGCCAGCAGCGTCCCTAGCGGGAGTAAGGGCGAGCAGTACTTC